Shown below are 27 T cell receptor beta chains from a single sample sequenced in a study of vaccination effects on CD4 cells after COVID-19. These receptors are not linked to any known antigen. Only in-frame clones appear in the TCRdb table, and some are missing; sequencing was by immunoSEQ multiplex PCR. The sample comprises 30,000 to 35,000 clones, about 69% of which are singletons, and about 29% rests with the top ten. Ahead of sequencing, the ViraFEST assay grew antigen-specific CD4+ T cells using viral peptide pools. Subsequent to a culture period of more than 8 days, CD4+ T cells were isolated. This individual tested PCR-positive for SARS-CoV-2 infection between March and December 2020. The sequenced sample was CD4+ T cells from PBMCs cultured with a peptide pool, obtained before COVID-19 vaccination. Receptor source: a human donor who had a prior SARS-CoV-2 infection.

This chain joins TRBV7-3 and TRBJ2-3, with 11 nucleotides matching TRBD2. Germline CDR1 reads SGHTA; CDR2 reads FQGTGA. This CDR3 is 15 amino acids long. Losses at the gene ends were 5 bases for V and 5 bases for J; bases not matched to a gene: 6. In nucleotides, the CDR3 is TGTGCCAGCAGCGGAAGGGGGACTAGCGGAGATACGCAGTATTTT. Translation gives CASSGRGTSGDTQYF.

The CDR3 region is CAISDQGGQETQYF. Written as DNA, the CDR3 is TGTGCCATCAGTGATCAGGGAGGGCAAGAGACCCAGTACTTC. This sequence joins TRBV10-3 and TRBJ2-5; TRBD2 matches 7 bases. CDR3 size: 14 residues. The germline CDR1 and CDR2 sequences are ENHRY and SYGVKD. Unmatched junction bases numbered 3, after V lost 3 bases and J lost 2 bases.

This clone appeared a few times. This chain uses TRBV29-1 with TRBJ2-2; D gene uncertain. Germline V CDR1 and CDR2: SQVTM, ANQGSEA. The germline V and J ends were trimmed by 5 bases and 2 bases, with 9 bases remaining between them. This CDR3 is 13 amino acids long. As DNA, the CDR3 is TGCAGCGTTAATGACCGAAACACCGGGGAGCTGTTTTTT. It is translated as CSVNDRNTGELFF.

The chain has TRBV29-1 and TRBJ2-5; TRBD1 agrees at 9 bases. Germline CDR1 is SQVTM and CDR2 is ANQGSEA. J gave up 6 bases and V 7 bases, and 6 bases lay outside the gene matches. CDR3 length: 12 residues. CDR3 protein: CSGRQGGQTQYF. The CDR3 nucleotides are TGCAGCGGCCGACAGGGGGGGCAGACCCAGTACTTC.

The chain couples TRBV10-2 to TRBJ1-1, with D possibly being TRBD1 (5 bases). V shed 0 bases and J shed 0 bases, with 14 bases lying between them. The CDR3 covers 17 residues. Germline V CDR1 and CDR2: WSHSY, SAAADI. The CDR3 bases are TGCGCCAGCAGTGAGTCGGTGGGACTCCTGTTGAACACTGAAGCTTTCTTT. Translation: CASSESVGLLLNTEAFF.

For the CDR3, the DNA is TGCAGTGCTAGTCAAGGACTAGCGGAAGAGACCCAGTACTTC. It encodes CSASQGLAEETQYF. The V call is TRBV20-1, the J call TRBJ2-5; 10 nucleotides align to TRBD2. Germline V gene sequence: CDR1 DFQATT, CDR2 SNEGSKA (reference sequence). This CDR3 region has 14 residues. The trim removed 3 bases at V and 3 bases at J, leaving 4 bases unmatched.

This rearrangement joins TRBV4-3 to TRBJ2-5; D gene ambiguous. The CDR3 is 14 residues long. V lost 0 bases, J lost 0 bases, and 5 bases lay in between. Germline V CDR1 and CDR2: LGHNA, YSLEER. In DNA, the CDR3 is TGCGCCAGCAGCCAAGAACGGTACCAAGAGACCCAGTACTTC. Its protein is CASSQERYQETQYF.

V and J are TRBV29-1 and TRBJ1-3; D is unresolved. Germline V gives CDR1 SQVTM, CDR2 ANQGSEA. The V gene lost 3 bases and the J gene lost 4 bases, with 13 bases spanning the gap. The CDR3 is 14 amino acids. In nucleotides, the CDR3 is TGCAGCGTTGAGGGCGAAATGGGGGGAAACACCATATATTTT. Its protein is CSVEGEMGGNTIYF.

This clone was detected only a few times. The chain couples TRBV19 to TRBJ2-7; 12 nucleotides align to TRBD2. CDR1 is LNHDA, CDR2 SQIVND, per germline (reference sequence). V shed 6 bases and J 4 bases; nucleotides not matched to a gene: 7. The CDR3 has 15 amino acids. This CDR3 reads CASRKTSGSSYEQYF. The CDR3 bases are TGTGCCAGTAGAAAGACTAGCGGGAGCTCGTACGAGCAGTACTTC.

This clone is a singleton in its sample. The chain employs TRBV5-6 and TRBJ1-5; unclear D gene. V lost 3 bases, J lost 11 bases, and 15 bases lay in between. CDR3 length: 13 amino acids. The germline CDR1 and CDR2 sequences are SGHDT and YYEEEE. The CDR3 coding sequence is TGTGCCAGCAGCTCTAGGAGTGAACGGACCCAGCATTTT. Its translation: CASSSRSERTQHF.

The V and J genes are TRBV25-1 and TRBJ2-5, with 8 nucleotides matching TRBD1. Germline V gene lookup returns CDR1 MGHDK and CDR2 SYGVNS. The CDR3 is made up of 16 amino acids. The J segment lost 2 bases and the V segment lost 4 bases, leaving 9 bases of the junction unmatched. CDR3 coding DNA: TGTGCCAGCAGTGGAACGTACGGGACAGGACAAGAGACCCAGTACTTC. As protein: CASSGTYGTGQETQYF. The whole variable domain, remainder taken from reference TRBV25-1 and TRBJ2-5, is EADIYQTPRYLVIGTGKKITLECSQTMGHDKMYWYQQDPGMELHLIHYSYGVNSTEKGDLSSESTVSRIRTEHFPLTLESARPSHTSQYLCASSGTYGTGQETQYFGPGTRLLVL.

The V call is TRBV18, the J call TRBJ1-6; no firm D call. This CDR3 has 15 amino acids. Germline CDR1 and CDR2: KGHSH and LQKENI. V was cut by 6 bases and J by 7 bases, with 16 bases left in between. The CDR3 sequence is CASSLGVPPNSPLHF. The DNA of the CDR3 is TGTGCCAGCTCTCTCGGGGTGCCTCCGAATTCACCCCTCCACTTT.

The chain recombines TRBV29-1 with TRBJ1-4; D call uncertain. There are 12 residues in the CDR3. Germline-derived CDR1 and CDR2 are SQVTM and ANQGSEA. V was cut by 5 bases and J by 5 bases, with 9 bases left in between. CDR3 in DNA: TGCAGCGTTCGAAACCAAAATGAAAAACTGTTTTTT. Protein: CSVRNQNEKLFF.

The chain couples TRBV6-5 to TRBJ1-4; tentatively, D is TRBD1 (5 bases). The CDR3 length is 14 residues. V was trimmed by 6 bases and J by 7 bases, leaving 15 bases between them. Germline CDR1 reads MNHEY; CDR2 reads SVGAGI. The CDR3 sequence is CASSPGKGAEKLFF. The CDR3 region has the DNA TGTGCCAGCAGCCCAGGGAAGGGCGCTGAAAAACTGTTTTTT.

The V call is TRBV9, the J call TRBJ1-2; D gene ambiguous. Germline V gene data show CDR1 as SGDLS and CDR2 as YYNGEE. The length of the CDR3 is 14 residues. V was clipped by 0 bases and J by 7 bases, with 13 bases between them. The CDR3 loop reads CASSVDLGRSGYTF. Here the CDR3 DNA reads TGTGCCAGCAGCGTAGACCTCGGACGAAGTGGCTACACCTTC. Using reference TRBV9 and TRBJ1-2 for the parts outside the CDR3, the full variable domain is DSGVTQTPKHLITATGQRVTLRCSPRSGDLSVYWYQQSLDQGLQFLIQYYNGEERAKGNILERFSAQQFPDLHSELNLSSLELGDSALYFCASSVDLGRSGYTFGSGTRLTVV.

This clone was recorded a few times. The rearrangement joins TRBV19 to TRBJ1-5; no reliable D call. V was clipped by 7 bases and J by 7 bases, with 14 bases between them. CDR3 length: 13 residues. CDR1 and CDR2 (germline): LNHDA, SQIVND (reference sequence). The CDR3 DNA follows: TGTGCCAGTAAGGGCAGCGGTGGACAGCCCCAGCATTTT. Protein: CASKGSGGQPQHF.

The chain carries TRBV5-4 and TRBJ2-6; 15 nucleotides line up with TRBD2. The germline gives CDR1 SGHNT, CDR2 YYREEE (reference sequence). Germline trimming cut 7 bases from V and 2 bases from J; bases unmatched to any gene: 4. This CDR3 region has 17 residues. The CDR3 region is CASGGLAGGPGANVLTF. In nucleotides, the CDR3 is TGTGCCAGCGGTGGACTAGCGGGAGGGCCTGGGGCCAACGTCCTGACTTTC.

The chain combines TRBV2 with TRBJ1-4; D not certain. Between the trimmed V and J ends, which lost 3 bases and 3 bases, there was a span of 11 bases. The CDR3 has 15 amino acids. Germline V CDR1 and CDR2: SNHLY, FYNNEI. The CDR3 nucleotides are TGTGCCAGCAGTGAGCAGGTTGCGGCTAATGAAAAACTGTTTTTT. Translation gives CASSEQVAANEKLFF.

DNA of the CDR3: TGTGCCAGCAGCTCCTTAAAGGACAGGGGGACCCTCTCTGGAAACACCATATATTTT. Translated, it gives CASSSLKDRGTLSGNTIYF. This chain links TRBV7-6 with TRBJ1-3; 10 bases agree with TRBD1. CDR3 length: 19 residues. Trimming at V came to 4 bases and at J to 0 bases, leaving 12 bases not matched to a gene. The germline gives CDR1 SGHVS, CDR2 FNYEAQ.

The J gene is TRBJ1-1, the V gene TRBV6-7; D ambiguous. Being an ORF, TRBV6-7 has a function that is uncertain. Trimming stripped 7 bases from V and 6 bases from J, with 27 bases between. The CDR3 is 17 residues long. The CDR3 spells CASTGQGCSCFNAEAFF. In DNA form, the CDR3 reads TGTGCCAGCACGGGCCAAGGGTGTTCGTGTTTTAACGCTGAAGCTTTCTTT.

The chain is built from TRBV19 and TRBJ2-7; TRBD1 matches at 9 bases. Germline assignment: CDR1 LNHDA and CDR2 SQIVND (reference sequence). Unmatched junction bases numbered 6, after V lost 0 bases and J lost 3 bases. This CDR3 spans 16 amino acids. The CDR3 DNA reads as TGTGCCAGTAGTATAGAGAATCCGGGACAGGGCTACGAGCAGTACTTC. It encodes CASSIENPGQGYEQYF.

This clone was observed once. The V and J genes are TRBV18 and TRBJ2-7; 8 bases agree with TRBD2. Trimming removed 6 bases from V and 3 bases from J; junction bases left unmatched: 7. The CDR3 covers 14 residues. Germline assignment: CDR1 KGHSH and CDR2 LQKENI. For the CDR3, the DNA is TGTGCCAGCTCTCGCAGCGGGAGCGGCTACGAGCAGTACTTC. This translates into CASSRSGSGYEQYF.

This rearrangement joins TRBV6-2 or TRBV6-3 to TRBJ1-2; D might be TRBD1 (5 bases). Germline V CDR1 and CDR2: MNHEY, SVGEGT. V shed 4 bases and J shed 8 bases, with 11 bases lying between them. This CDR3 spans 12 amino acids. This CDR3 is CASSSRVYGYTF. Written as DNA, the CDR3 is TGTGCCAGCAGTTCCAGGGTGTACGGCTACACCTTC.

This rearrangement joins TRBV7-3 to TRBJ2-3; D not resolved. V was shortened by 5 bases and J by 4 bases, with 13 bases between the two germline ends. This CDR3 comprises 14 residues. Germline V CDR1 and CDR2: SGHTA, FQGTGA. DNA for the CDR3: TGTGCCAGCAGCCCCTTTGTAGGCGCAGATACGCAGTATTTT. This encodes CASSPFVGADTQYF.

This rearrangement joins TRBV5-4 to TRBJ2-7; weak D call: TRBD2 (5 bases). This CDR3 has 14 amino acids. Germline V lookup: CDR1 SGHNT, CDR2 YYREEE (reference sequence). Trimming took 3 bases from V and 7 from J, leaving 17 bases between them. The CDR3 reads CASSSLATPREQYF. CDR3 bases: TGTGCCAGCAGCTCGCTAGCTACTCCCAGGGAGCAGTACTTC.

The chain joins TRBV19 to TRBJ2-7, with 13 bases fitting TRBD2. CDR1 is LNHDA and CDR2 is SQIVND in the germline V gene (reference sequence). Germline trimming cut 4 bases from V and 4 bases from J; bases unmatched to any gene: 7. The CDR3 is 16 residues long. The CDR3 DNA reads TGTGCCAGTAGTACTCGGACTAGCGGGAGTCCTTACGAGCAGTACTTC. It codes for CASSTRTSGSPYEQYF.

The V gene is TRBV29-1, the J gene TRBJ1-4; no reliable D call. CDR3 size: 12 residues. Germline CDR1 SQVTM, CDR2 ANQGSEA. The V gene lost 7 bases and the J gene lost 8 bases, with 14 bases spanning the gap. In nucleotides, the CDR3 is TGCAGCGGAGGGATGTTCGGCGAAAAACTGTTTTTT. It yields the protein CSGGMFGEKLFF. Complete variable domain (other parts from reference TRBV29-1 and TRBJ1-4): SAVISQKPSRDICQRGTSLTIQCQVDSQVTMMFWYRQQPGQSLTLIATANQGSEATYESGFVIDKFPISRPNLTFSTLTVSNMSPEDSSIYLCSGGMFGEKLFFGSGTQLSVL.